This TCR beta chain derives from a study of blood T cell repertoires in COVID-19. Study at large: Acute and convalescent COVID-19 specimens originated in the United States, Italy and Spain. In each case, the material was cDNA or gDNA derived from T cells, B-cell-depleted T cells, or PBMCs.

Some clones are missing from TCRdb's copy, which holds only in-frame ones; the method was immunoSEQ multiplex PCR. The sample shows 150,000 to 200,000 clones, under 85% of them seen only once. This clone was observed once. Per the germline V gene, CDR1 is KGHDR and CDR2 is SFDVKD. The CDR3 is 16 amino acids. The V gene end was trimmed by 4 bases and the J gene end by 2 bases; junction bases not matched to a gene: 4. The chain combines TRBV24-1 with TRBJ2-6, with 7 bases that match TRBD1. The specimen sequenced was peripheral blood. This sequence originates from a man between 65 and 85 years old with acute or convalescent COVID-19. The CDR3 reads CATSDPRGTGANVLTF. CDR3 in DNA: TGTGCCACCAGTGACCCCAGGGGGACTGGGGCCAACGTCCTGACTTTC.